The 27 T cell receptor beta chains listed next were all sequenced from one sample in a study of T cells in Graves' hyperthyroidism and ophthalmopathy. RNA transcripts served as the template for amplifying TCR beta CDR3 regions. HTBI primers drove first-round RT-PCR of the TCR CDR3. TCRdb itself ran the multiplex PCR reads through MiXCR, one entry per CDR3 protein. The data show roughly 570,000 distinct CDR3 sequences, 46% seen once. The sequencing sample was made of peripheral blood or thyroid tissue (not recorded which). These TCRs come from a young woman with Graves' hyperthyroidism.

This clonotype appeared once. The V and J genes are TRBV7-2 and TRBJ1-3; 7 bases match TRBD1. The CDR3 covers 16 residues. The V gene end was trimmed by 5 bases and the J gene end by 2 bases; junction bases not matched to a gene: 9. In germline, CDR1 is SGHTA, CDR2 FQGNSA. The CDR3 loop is CASSRGGDKTGNTIYF. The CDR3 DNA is TGTGCCAGCAGCCGAGGGGGCGATAAGACTGGAAACACCATATATTTT.

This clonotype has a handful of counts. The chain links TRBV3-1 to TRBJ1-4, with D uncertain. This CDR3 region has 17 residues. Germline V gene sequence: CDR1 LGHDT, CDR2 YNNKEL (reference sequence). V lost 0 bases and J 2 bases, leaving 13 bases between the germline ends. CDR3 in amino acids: CASSQDDLFRTNEKLFF. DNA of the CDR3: TGTGCCAGCAGCCAAGATGATCTGTTTCGGACTAATGAAAAACTGTTTTTT.

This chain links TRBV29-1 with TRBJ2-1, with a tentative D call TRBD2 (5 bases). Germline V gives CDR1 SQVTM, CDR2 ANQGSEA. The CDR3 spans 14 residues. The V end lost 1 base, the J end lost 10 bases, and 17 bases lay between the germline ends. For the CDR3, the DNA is TGCAGCGTTGAAGGGGTGGGATTCACTAGGGAGCAGTTCTTC. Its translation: CSVEGVGFTREQFF.

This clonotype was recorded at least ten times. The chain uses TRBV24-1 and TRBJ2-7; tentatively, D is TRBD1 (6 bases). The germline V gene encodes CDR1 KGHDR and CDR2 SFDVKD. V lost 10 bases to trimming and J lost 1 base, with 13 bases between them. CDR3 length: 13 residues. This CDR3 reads CATAQGSSYEQYF. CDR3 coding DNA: TGTGCCACTGCCCAGGGGTCGTCCTACGAGCAGTACTTC.

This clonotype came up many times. The CDR3 protein is CSAIKAGVAVYGYTF. The CDR3 nucleotides are TGCAGTGCGATCAAGGCTGGGGTTGCCGTCTATGGCTACACCTTC. The chain uses TRBV20-1 and TRBJ1-2; no definite D call. Trimming removed 6 bases at V and 4 bases at J, with 21 bases between. CDR3 length: 15 amino acids. Germline CDR1 and CDR2: DFQATT and SNEGSKA (reference sequence).

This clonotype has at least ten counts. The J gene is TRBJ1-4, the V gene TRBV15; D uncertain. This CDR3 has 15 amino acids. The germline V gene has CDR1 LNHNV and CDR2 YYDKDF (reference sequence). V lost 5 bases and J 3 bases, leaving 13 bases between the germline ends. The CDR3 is CATSGVTRPNEKLFF. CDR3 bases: TGTGCCACCAGCGGGGTGACCAGGCCTAATGAAAAACTGTTTTTT. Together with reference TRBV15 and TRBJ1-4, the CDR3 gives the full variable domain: DAMVIQNPRYQVTQFGKPVTLSCSQTLNHNVMYWYQQKSSQAPKLLFHYYDKDFNNEADTPDNFQSRRPNTSFCFLDIRSPGLGDTAMYLCATSGVTRPNEKLFFGSGTQLSVL.

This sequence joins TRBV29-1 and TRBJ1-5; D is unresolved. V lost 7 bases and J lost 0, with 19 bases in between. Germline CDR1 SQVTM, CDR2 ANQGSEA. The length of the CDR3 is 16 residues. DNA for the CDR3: TGCAGCGCCAGCAGCCGGACCGGCCTTAGCAATCAGCCCCAGCATTTT. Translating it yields CSASSRTGLSNQPQHF.

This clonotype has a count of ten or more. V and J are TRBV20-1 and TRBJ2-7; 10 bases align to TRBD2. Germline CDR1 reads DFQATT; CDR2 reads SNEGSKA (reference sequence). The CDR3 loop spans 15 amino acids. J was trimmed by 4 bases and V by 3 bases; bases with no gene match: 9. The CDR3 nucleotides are TGCAGTGCTAGTCCTACCGGGACTAGCGTATACGAGCAGTACTTC. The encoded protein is CSASPTGTSVYEQYF.

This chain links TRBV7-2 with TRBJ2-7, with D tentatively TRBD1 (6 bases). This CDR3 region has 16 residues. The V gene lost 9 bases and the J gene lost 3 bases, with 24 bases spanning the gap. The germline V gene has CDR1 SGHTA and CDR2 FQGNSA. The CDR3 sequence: CASTLQGQGKNYEQYF. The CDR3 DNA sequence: TGTGCCAGTACTTTGCAGGGGCAGGGCAAAAACTACGAGCAGTACTTC.

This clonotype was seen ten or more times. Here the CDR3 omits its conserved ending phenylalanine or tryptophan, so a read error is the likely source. This CDR3 is CATSPGTGEETQYL. The DNA of the CDR3 is TGTGCCACCAGCCCTGGGACAGGGGAGGAGACCCAGTACCTC. The chain uses TRBV15 and TRBJ2-5; 10 nucleotides agree with TRBD1. CDR1 is LNHNV, CDR2 YYDKDF, per germline (reference sequence). Germline trimming cut 5 bases from V and 5 bases from J; bases unmatched to any gene: 5. This CDR3 comprises 14 residues.

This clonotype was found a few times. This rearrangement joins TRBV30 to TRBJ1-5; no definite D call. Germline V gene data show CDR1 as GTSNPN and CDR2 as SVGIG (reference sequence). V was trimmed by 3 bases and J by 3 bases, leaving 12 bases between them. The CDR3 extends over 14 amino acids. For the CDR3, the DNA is TGTGCCTGGAGCGTAGGACCCAACAATCAGCCCCAGCATTTT. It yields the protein CAWSVGPNNQPQHF.

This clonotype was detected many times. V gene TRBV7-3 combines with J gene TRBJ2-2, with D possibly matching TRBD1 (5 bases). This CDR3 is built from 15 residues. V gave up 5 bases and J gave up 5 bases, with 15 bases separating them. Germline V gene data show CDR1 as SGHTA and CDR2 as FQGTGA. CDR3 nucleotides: TGTGCCAGCAGCCTCTACGGCCAGGGTACCGGGGAGCTGTTTTTT. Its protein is CASSLYGQGTGELFF.

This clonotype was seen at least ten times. CDR3 nucleotide sequence: TGCAGTGTTTCGATGCGGGGAAACGGCTACACCTTC. Its protein product is CSVSMRGNGYTF. The chain is built from TRBV20-1 and TRBJ1-2; unclear D gene. The CDR3 is 12 amino acids. Deletions cut 7 bases from V and 8 bases from J, with 17 bases between. Germline V lookup: CDR1 DFQATT, CDR2 SNEGSKA (reference sequence).

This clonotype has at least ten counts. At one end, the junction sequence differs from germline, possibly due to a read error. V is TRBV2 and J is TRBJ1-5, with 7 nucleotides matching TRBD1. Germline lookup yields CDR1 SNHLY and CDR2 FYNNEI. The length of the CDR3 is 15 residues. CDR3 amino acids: CASSEDRVNNQPQHF. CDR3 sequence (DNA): TGTGCCAGCAGCGAAGACAGGGTAAACAATCAGCCCCAGCATTTT.

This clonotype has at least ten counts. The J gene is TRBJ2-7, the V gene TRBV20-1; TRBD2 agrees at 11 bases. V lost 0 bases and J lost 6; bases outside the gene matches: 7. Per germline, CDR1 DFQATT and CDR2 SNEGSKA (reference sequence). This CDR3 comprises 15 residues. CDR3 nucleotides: TGCAGTGCTAGAGAACGTAGCGGGAGGGGGGTCGAGCAGTACTTC. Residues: CSARERSGRGVEQYF.

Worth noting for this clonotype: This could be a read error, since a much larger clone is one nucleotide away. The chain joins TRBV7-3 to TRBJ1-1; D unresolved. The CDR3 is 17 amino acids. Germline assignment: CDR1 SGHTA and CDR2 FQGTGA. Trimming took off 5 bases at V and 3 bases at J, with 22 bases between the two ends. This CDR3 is CASSPRHEKFVDTEAFF. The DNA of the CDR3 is TGTGCCAGCAGCCCCCGACATGAAAAATTTGTGGACACTGAAGCTTTCTTT.

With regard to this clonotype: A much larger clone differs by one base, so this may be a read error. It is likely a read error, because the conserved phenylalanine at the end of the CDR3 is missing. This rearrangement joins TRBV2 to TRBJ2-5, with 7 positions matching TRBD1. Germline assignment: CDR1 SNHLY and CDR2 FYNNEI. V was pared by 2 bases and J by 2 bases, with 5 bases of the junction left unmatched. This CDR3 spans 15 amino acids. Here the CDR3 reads CASSEFRDRQETQYL. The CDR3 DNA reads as TGTGCCAGCAGTGAATTTCGGGACAGACAAGAGACCCAGTACCTC.

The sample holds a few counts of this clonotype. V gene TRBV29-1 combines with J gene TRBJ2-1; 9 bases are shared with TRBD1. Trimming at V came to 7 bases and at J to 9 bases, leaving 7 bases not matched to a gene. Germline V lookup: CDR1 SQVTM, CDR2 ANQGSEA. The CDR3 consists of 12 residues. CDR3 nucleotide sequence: TGCAGCGCACGGACAGGGGCGGTTGAGCAGTTCTTC. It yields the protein CSARTGAVEQFF.

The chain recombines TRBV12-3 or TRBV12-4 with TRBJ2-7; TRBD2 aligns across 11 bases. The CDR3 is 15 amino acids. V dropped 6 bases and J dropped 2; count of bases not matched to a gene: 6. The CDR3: CASSILAGVPYEQYF. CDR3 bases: TGTGCCAGCAGCATACTAGCGGGAGTTCCCTACGAGCAGTACTTC.

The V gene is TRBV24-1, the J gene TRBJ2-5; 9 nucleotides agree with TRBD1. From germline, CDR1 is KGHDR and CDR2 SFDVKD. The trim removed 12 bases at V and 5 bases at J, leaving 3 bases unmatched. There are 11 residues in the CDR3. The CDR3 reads CAGTGLETQYF. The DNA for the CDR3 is TGTGCCGGGACAGGGTTGGAGACCCAGTACTTC.

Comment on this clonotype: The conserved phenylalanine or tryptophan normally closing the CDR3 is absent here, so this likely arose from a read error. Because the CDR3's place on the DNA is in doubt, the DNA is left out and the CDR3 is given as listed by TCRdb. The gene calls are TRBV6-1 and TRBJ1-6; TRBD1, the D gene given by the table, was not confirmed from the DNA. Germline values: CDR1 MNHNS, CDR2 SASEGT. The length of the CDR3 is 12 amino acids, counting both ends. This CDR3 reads CASSEGLDKPNY.

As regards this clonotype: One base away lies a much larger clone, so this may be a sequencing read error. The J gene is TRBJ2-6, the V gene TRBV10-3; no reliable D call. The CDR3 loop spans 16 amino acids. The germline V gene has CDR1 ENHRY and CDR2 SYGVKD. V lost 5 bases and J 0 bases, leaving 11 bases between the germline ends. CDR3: CAISLDSSSGANVLTF. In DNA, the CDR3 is TGTGCCATCAGTTTAGATAGTAGCTCTGGGGCCAACGTCCTGACTTTC.

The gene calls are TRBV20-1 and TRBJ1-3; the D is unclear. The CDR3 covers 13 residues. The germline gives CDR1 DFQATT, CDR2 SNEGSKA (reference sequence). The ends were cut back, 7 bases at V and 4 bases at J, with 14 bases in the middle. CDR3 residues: CSEMSNLGNTIYF. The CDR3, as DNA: TGCAGTGAGATGAGTAATTTAGGAAACACCATATATTTT.

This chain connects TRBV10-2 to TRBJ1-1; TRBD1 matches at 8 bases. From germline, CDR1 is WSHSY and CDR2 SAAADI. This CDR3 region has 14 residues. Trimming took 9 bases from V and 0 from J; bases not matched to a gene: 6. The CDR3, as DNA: TGCGCCAGTACCCCAGGGGGCATGAACACTGAAGCTTTCTTT. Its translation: CASTPGGMNTEAFF.

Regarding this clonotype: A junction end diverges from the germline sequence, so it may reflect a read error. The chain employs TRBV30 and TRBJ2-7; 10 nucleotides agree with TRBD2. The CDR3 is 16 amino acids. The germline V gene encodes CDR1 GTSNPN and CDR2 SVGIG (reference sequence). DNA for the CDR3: TGTGCCTGGAGTGAGCTAGCGGGAGTTAGCGGTGAAGAGCGGTACTTC. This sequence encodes CAWSELAGVSGEERYF. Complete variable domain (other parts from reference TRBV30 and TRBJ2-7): SQTIHQWPATLVQPVGSPLSLECTVEGTSNPNLYWYRQAAGRGLQLLFYSVGIGQISSEVPQNLSASRPQDRQFILSSKKLLLSDSGFYLCAWSELAGVSGEERYFGPGTRLTVT.

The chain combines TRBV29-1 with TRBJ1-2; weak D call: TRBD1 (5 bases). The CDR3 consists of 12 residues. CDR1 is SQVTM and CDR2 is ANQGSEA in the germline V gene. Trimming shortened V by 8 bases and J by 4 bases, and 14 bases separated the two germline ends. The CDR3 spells CSSYAGTYGYTF. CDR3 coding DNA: TGCAGCAGTTATGCGGGGACCTATGGCTACACCTTC.

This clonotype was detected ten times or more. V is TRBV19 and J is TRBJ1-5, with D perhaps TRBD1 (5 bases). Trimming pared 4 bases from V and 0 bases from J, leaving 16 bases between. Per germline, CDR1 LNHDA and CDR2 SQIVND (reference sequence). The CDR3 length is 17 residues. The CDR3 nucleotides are TGTGCCAGTAGTACCCTCGACAGCCGCTATAGCAATCAGCCCCAGCATTTT. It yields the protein CASSTLDSRYSNQPQHF. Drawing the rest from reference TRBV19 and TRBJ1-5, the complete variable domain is DGGITQSPKYLFRKEGQNVTLSCEQNLNHDAMYWYRQDPGQGLRLIYYSQIVNDFQKGDIAEGYSVSREKKESFPLTVTSAQKNPTAFYLCASSTLDSRYSNQPQHFGDGTRLSIL.